This T cell receptor (beta chain) comes out of a study of T cells in Graves' hyperthyroidism and ophthalmopathy. With respect to this clonotype: A read error may produce the germline difference seen at one junction end.

The source material, RNA transcripts, was used to amplify TCR beta CDR3 regions. First-round RT-PCR of the TCR CDR3 relied on the HTBI primer set. MiXCR, run by TCRdb on the multiplex PCR reads, gives a single entry per CDR3 protein. The sample has roughly 93,000 distinct CDR3 sequences; about 37% are singletons. Germline V gene data show CDR1 as SGHTA and CDR2 as FQGNSA. The CDR3 totals 14 residues. The sequence derives from a woman in her twenties or thirties with Graves' hyperthyroidism. The chain uses TRBV7-2 and TRBJ1-4; D is possibly TRBD1 (5 bases). Sequencing used peripheral blood or thyroid tissue (not recorded which). For the CDR3, the DNA is TGTGCCAGCAGCTTAGCGGCAGGGAGGGAGAAACTGCTTTTT. It is translated as CASSLAAGREKLLF.